A selection of T cell receptor beta chains follows, all from one sample in a study of human T cells and chemical hapten exposure. MiXCR was run by TCRdb on the RACE reads, yielding one entry per CDR3 protein. The sample contains about 42,000 distinct CDR3 sequences, 9.5% to 15% of which appear only once. The specimen was whole blood, collected in connection with sensitization to the hapten diphenylcyclopropenone (DPC). The receptor set was obtained from a woman under 40 with alopecia areata. Some clones in this sample may be carry-over from other donors' samples. Each CDR3 is given with its conserved first and last residue. The D gene is left open where the match is weak. Some rows have no size entry. The others give once, few or many, or a class for an expanded clone.

j_gene	d_gene	v_gene	abundance	CDR3nt	CDR3aa
TRBJ2-1	TRBD2	TRBV20-1	many	TGCAGTGCTAGAGTTATACCGGGACTAGCATACGTGGATGAGCAGTTCTTC	CSARVIPGLAYVDEQFF
TRBJ2-5	TRBD2	TRBV28	many	TGTGCCAGCAGCCCAAGGGGACTAGCGGAAGAGACCCAGTACTTC	CASSPRGLAEETQYF
TRBJ2-3	TRBD2	TRBV4-3	many	TGCGCCAGCAGCCAGCCGGGACTAGCGGCAGATACGCAGTATTTT	CASSQPGLAADTQYF
TRBJ1-2	TRBD1	TRBV12-3/TRBV12-4	many	TGTGCCAGCAGTCGACAGGGGGTCTATGGCTACACCTTC	CASSRQGVYGYTF
TRBJ2-1	TRBD2	TRBV5-1	many	TGCGCCAGCAGCCCCGGAACCTTAGCGGGGTACAATGAGCAGTTCTTC	CASSPGTLAGYNEQFF
TRBJ1-1	NA	TRBV6-4	NA	TGTGCCAGCAGACCAGACAGGATGAACACTGAAGCTTTCTTT	CASRPDRMNTEAFF
TRBJ1-5	NA	TRBV6-5	few	TGTGCCAGCAGTTGGATGATCAATCAGCCCCAGCATTTT	CASSWMINQPQHF
TRBJ2-6	NA	TRBV7-8	NA	TGTGCCAGCCTGTTCTCTGGGGCCAACGTCCTGACTTTC	CASLFSGANVLTF
TRBJ1-1	TRBD1	TRBV9	few	TGTGCCAGCACCCAGACAGGGAAGATGAACACTGAAGCTTTCTTT	CASTQTGKMNTEAFF
TRBJ2-2	TRBD2	TRBV7-2	NA	TGTGCCAACACAAGGCTAGCGGGAGGGTCCGGGGAGCTGTTTTTT	CANTRLAGGSGELFF
TRBJ2-3	TRBD2	TRBV20-1	NA	TGCAGTGCCGTGGGCGGGAGGAGGGGAAGCACAGATACGCAGTATTTT	CSAVGGRRGSTDTQYF
TRBJ2-1	NA	TRBV7-6	few	TGTGCCAGCAGTCGGCGATCTGGTTACAATGAGCAGTTCTTC	CASSRRSGYNEQFF
TRBJ2-7	TRBD2	TRBV28	NA	TGTGCCAGCAGTCTTTTCGGGACTAGCGGGTTCCACGAGCAGTACTTC	CASSLFGTSGFHEQYF
TRBJ1-6	TRBD1	TRBV27	many	TGTGCCAGCAGTTTACACAGGGGTTATAATTCACCCCTCCACTTT	CASSLHRGYNSPLHF
TRBJ2-3	TRBD2	TRBV9	NA	TGTGCCAGCAGCTCATCTAGCGGGGTAAAGGATACGCAGTATTTT	CASSSSSGVKDTQYF
TRBJ2-1	TRBD1	TRBV2	many	TGTGCCAGCAGTGAAGGGGACAGGGGATCCGGTGAGCAGTTCTTC	CASSEGDRGSGEQFF
TRBJ2-4	TRBD2	TRBV7-2	few	TGTGCCAGCAGTCAAAGCGGGAGTGGAGGAAACATTCAGTACTTC	CASSQSGSGGNIQYF
TRBJ1-1	NA	TRBV6-5	few	TGTGCCAGCAGTTACTCGGGACTTGAAGCTTTCTTT	CASSYSGLEAFF
TRBJ2-5	NA	TRBV21-1	NA	TGTACCAGCAGCAACAGGGGGCCATGGCAAGAGACCCAGTACTTC	CTSSNRGPWQETQYF
TRBJ2-1	NA	TRBV20-1	NA	TGCAGTGCTGTGGGGACTGTCACCTACAATGAGCTGTTCTTC	CSAVGTVTYNELFF
TRBJ1-5	NA	TRBV6-6	many	TGTGCCAGCAGTTACGGCGGGACGAGTCAGCCCCAGCATTTT	CASSYGGTSQPQHF
TRBJ1-4	TRBD1	TRBV7-6	many	TGTGCCAGCAGCCCCGCCGGGACAGGCCAAAAACTGTTTTTT	CASSPAGTGQKLFF
TRBJ2-5	NA	TRBV7-9	few	TGTGCCAGCAGCAATGAAGGGACCCAGTACTTC	CASSNEGTQYF
TRBJ2-3	NA	TRBV9	few	TGTGCCAGCAGCCTCAGGGGGGAGCCCCAGGGAGATACGCAGTATTTT	CASSLRGEPQGDTQYF
TRBJ2-1	TRBD2	TRBV11-2	NA	TGTGCCAGCAGCGGAGGAGGTACCCCGGGAGGCAATGAGCAGTTCTTC	CASSGGGTPGGNEQFF
TRBJ2-7	NA	TRBV6-2/TRBV6-3	few	TGTGCCAGCAGTTACGCAGTCTACGAGCAGTACTTC	CASSYAVYEQYF
TRBJ2-7	TRBD2	TRBV20-1	many	TGCAGTGCCCATACTAGCGGCCTGGGATACGAGCAGTACTTC	CSAHTSGLGYEQYF
TRBJ2-1	NA	TRBV18	many	TGTGCCAGCTCACCAGGCCTAGCTCCTGGGGAGCAGTTCTTC	CASSPGLAPGEQFF
TRBJ2-2	NA	TRBV29-1	NA	TGCAGCGTTGGATCGGGCGCAGGAGAGGGTACCGGGGAGCTGTTTTTT	CSVGSGAGEGTGELFF
TRBJ2-1	NA	TRBV7-9	few	TGTGCCAGCGCCGAGGTGAATGAGCAGTTCTTC	CASAEVNEQFF
TRBJ2-1	TRBD2	TRBV10-3	many	TGTGCCATCAGTCCTAGCGGGAGACGATCACGCAATGAGCAGTTCTTC	CAISPSGRRSRNEQFF
TRBJ1-6	NA	TRBV20-1	NA	TGCAGTGCTAGCGGGAGGGGAGCGACGCCCCTCCACTTT	CSASGRGATPLHF
TRBJ2-7	NA	TRBV21-1	few	TGTGCCAGCGACCTCCGGACAGTGATCTCCTACGAGCAGTACTTC	CASDLRTVISYEQYF
TRBJ2-7	NA	TRBV11-2	NA	TGTGCCAGCAGCTTGGCGCTCCAGATCTCCTACGAGCAGTACTTC	CASSLALQISYEQYF
TRBJ1-2	NA	TRBV7-6	many	TGTGCCAGCAGCTCAACTCCGGGAGGAACCCCGAACTATGGCTACACCTTC	CASSSTPGGTPNYGYTF
TRBJ2-2	NA	TRBV29-1	few	TGCAGCGTTGAAGAGAGCGGAGCCGGGGAGCTGTTTTTT	CSVEESGAGELFF
TRBJ1-6	NA	TRBV5-4	NA	TGTGCCAGCAGCTTGACCACTAATTCACCCCTCCACTTT	CASSLTTNSPLHF
TRBJ2-7	TRBD1	TRBV20-1	NA	TGCAGTGCCGACCGGGACAGAAACTACGAGCAGTACTTC	CSADRDRNYEQYF
TRBJ2-7	NA	TRBV6-2/TRBV6-3	many	TGTGCCAGCAGGCCCGAGCAGTACTTC	CASRPEQYF
TRBJ2-2	NA	TRBV3-1	few	TGTGCCAGCAGCTATTTCGGGGAGCTGTTTTTT	CASSYFGELFF